The next 10 T cell receptor beta chains were all read from a single sample in a study of identifying expanded T cells in peripheral blood. Data came from immunoSEQ multiplex PCR; TCRdb stores just in-frame clones and leaves some out. The repertoire holds roughly 63,000 clones, with approximately 82% as singletons. The sequencing input was blood. These receptors were collected from a person between 18 and 75 years old in good health.

This chain connects TRBV19 to TRBJ1-2, with 10 bases that match TRBD1. The ends lost 5 bases at V and 2 bases at J; junction bases unmatched: 5. The CDR3 spans 15 residues. Germline V gene data show CDR1 as LNHDA and CDR2 as SQIVND (reference sequence). CDR3 in amino acids: CASSFGTGVNYGYTF. The CDR3 DNA reads as TGTGCCAGTAGTTTCGGGACAGGGGTGAACTATGGCTACACCTTC.

This sequence joins TRBV4-1 and TRBJ2-1; TRBD2 aligns across 11 bases. Germline V gene data show CDR1 as MGHRA and CDR2 as YSYEKL. CDR3 length: 15 residues. Trimming took 6 bases from V and 6 from J; bases not matched to a gene: 7. In nucleotides, the CDR3 is TGCGCCAGCAGTGGTTTAGCGGGGGGGCGCAATGAGCAGTTCTTC. This gives the protein CASSGLAGGRNEQFF.

V is TRBV28 and J is TRBJ2-1, with 13 bases lining up with TRBD2. The CDR3 runs 16 residues. The V gene end was trimmed by 6 bases and the J gene end by 8 bases; junction bases not matched to a gene: 10. Germline V gene sequence: CDR1 MDHEN, CDR2 SYDVKM. The DNA of the CDR3 is TGTGCCAGCAGCACATCGGGACTAGCGGGACCCGATGAGCAGTTCTTC. Protein product: CASSTSGLAGPDEQFF.

The chain has TRBV5-1 and TRBJ2-1, with D possibly called TRBD1 or TRBD2 (5 bases each). The CDR3 consists of 18 residues. From germline, CDR1 is SGHRS and CDR2 YFSETQ. V lost 4 bases to trimming and J lost 8 bases, with 28 bases between them. CDR3 nucleotides: TGCGCCAGCAGCCCCGGCCCGGGGCTAGCCCCCGAGGGCGATGAGCAGTTCTTC. Amino acids: CASSPGPGLAPEGDEQFF. The full variable domain, in which reference TRBV5-1 and TRBJ2-1 provide the parts outside the CDR3, is KAGVTQTPRYLIKTRGQQVTLSCSPISGHRSVSWYQQTPGQGLQFLFEYFSETQRNKGNFPGRFSGRQFSNSRSEMNVSTLELGDSALYLCASSPGPGLAPEGDEQFFGPGTRLTVL.

This clone was observed a single time. The CDR3: CAWSGGIRVSYGYTF. Written as DNA, the CDR3 is TGTGCCTGGAGTGGAGGGATAAGGGTGAGCTATGGCTACACCTTC. The chain links TRBV30 to TRBJ1-2; D is ambiguous. CDR1 is GTSNPN, CDR2 SVGIG, per germline (reference sequence). The V end was cut by 1 base, the J end by 4 bases, with 16 bases between. This CDR3 contains 15 residues.

The genes are TRBV10-3 and TRBJ1-3, with D possibly matching TRBD1 (6 bases). Trimming stripped 6 bases from V and 8 bases from J, with 11 bases between. Germline-derived CDR1 and CDR2 are ENHRY and SYGVKD. This CDR3 contains 12 residues. The CDR3 DNA is TGTGCCATCAGCAATACAGGGTACACCATATATTTT. This sequence encodes CAISNTGYTIYF.

This clone showed up just once. The V gene is TRBV6-1, the J gene TRBJ2-3, with 14 bases identical to TRBD2. The CDR3 runs to 15 residues. Germline CDR1 MNHNS, CDR2 SASEGT. J gave up 4 bases and V 3 bases, and 0 bases lay outside the gene matches. The DNA of the CDR3 is TGTGCCAGCAGTGAGGGACTAGCGGGAGCAGATACGCAGTATTTT. Residues: CASSEGLAGADTQYF.

The chain recombines TRBV5-6 with TRBJ2-7; 7 bases are a match to TRBD2. Germline V lookup: CDR1 SGHDT, CDR2 YYEEEE. The V and J ends lost 2 bases and 4 bases, in that order; junction bases with no gene match: 12. The CDR3 is 16 residues long. CDR3 nucleotides: TGTGCCAGCAGCTTCCCCGGGGCGGGGGAAGGTTACGAGCAGTACTTC. As protein: CASSFPGAGEGYEQYF.

The gene calls are TRBV5-6 and TRBJ2-1; unclear D gene. The CDR3 extends over 11 amino acids. Trimming stripped 2 bases from V and 5 bases from J, with 2 bases between. Germline loops: CDR1 SGHDT, CDR2 YYEEEE. This CDR3 is CASSFNNEQFF. DNA of the CDR3: TGTGCCAGCAGCTTTAACAATGAGCAGTTCTTC.

The chain links TRBV6-1 to TRBJ2-1; 7 nucleotides match TRBD1. CDR1 and CDR2 from the germline V gene are MNHNS and SASEGT. V lost 2 bases, J lost 0 bases, and 10 bases stayed unmatched. The CDR3 has 18 residues. CDR3 bases: TGTGCCAGCAGTGAATTCCCCTCAGGGGGTAGCTCCTACAATGAGCAGTTCTTC. Translating gives CASSEFPSGGSSYNEQFF.